This T cell receptor (beta chain) was sequenced in a study of shared clonotypes between healthy human individuals. V shed 2 bases, J shed 4 bases, and the junction held 4 bases outside the gene matches. There are 14 residues in the CDR3. Germline lookup yields CDR1 SGDLS and CDR2 YYNGEE. This table comes from immunoSEQ multiplex PCR, and its TCRdb copy is limited to in-frame clones, with some not included. This sample has about 320,000 clones, with over 75% found just once. Sequencing was performed on memory CD8+ T cells sorted from blood. Subset: CD45RO+ cells pooled with CCR7-negative TemRA cells. The TCR was taken from a man between 18 and 29 years old in good health. V is TRBV9 and J is TRBJ1-2; 8 nucleotides align to TRBD1. Written as DNA, the CDR3 is TGTGCCAGCAGCGTGGACAGGGCGGGCTATGGCTACACCTTC. Amino acids: CASSVDRAGYGYTF.